A selection of T cell receptor beta chains follows, all from one sample in a study of identical twins. Using its own MiXCR run on the 5' RACE reads, TCRdb lists one record per CDR3 protein. The sample holds roughly 200,000 distinct CDR3 sequences, less than 8% seen once. These sequences were also reported in another study, on yellow fever vaccine responses in identical twins.

The sequencing input was memory (CD45RO+) T cells sorted from blood. The receptors come from a woman aged 18-35 years in good health. CDR3s include the opening cysteine and the closing phenylalanine or tryptophan. D genes are given only for firm matches. Only part of the rows carry a size: once, few, many, or a class if the clone is expanded.

few,TRBD2,TRBJ2-7,TRBV3-1,CASSQVLTTSGNPYEQYF,TGTGCCAGCAGCCAAGTTTTGACGACTAGCGGGAACCCATACGAGCAGTACTTC
-,-,TRBJ2-2,TRBV10-3,CAIRGPRTGELFF,TGTGCCATCAGGGGCCCGCGCACCGGGGAGCTGTTTTTT
-,TRBD2,TRBJ2-7,TRBV10-3,CAIRAGVSYEQYF,TGTGCCATCCGAGCGGGAGTGAGCTACGAGCAGTACTTC
few,-,TRBJ2-1,TRBV5-4,CASSLGGGRGGAGDEQFF,TGTGCCAGCAGCTTGGGAGGCGGGCGAGGGGGTGCGGGGGATGAGCAGTTCTTC
-,TRBD1,TRBJ1-5,TRBV20-1,CSARGTGPVQPQHF,TGCAGTGCTAGAGGGACAGGGCCGGTACAGCCCCAGCATTTT
few,-,TRBJ2-2,TRBV12-3/TRBV12-4,CASSPRSTGELFF,TGTGCCAGCAGTCCCCGTAGTACCGGGGAGCTGTTTTTT
-,-,TRBJ2-2,TRBV5-5,CASSLVPSNTGELFF,TGTGCCAGCAGCTTGGTTCCATCGAACACCGGGGAGCTGTTTTTT
many,-,TRBJ1-2,TRBV5-1,CASSFEDTYGYTF,TGCGCCAGCAGCTTTGAGGATACCTATGGCTACACCTTC
few,-,TRBJ2-7,TRBV7-2,CASSLEGTLPYEQYF,TGTGCCAGCAGCTTAGAGGGGACTCTACCCTACGAGCAGTACTTC
many,-,TRBJ2-2,TRBV7-2,CASSFSDSRTGELFF,TGTGCCAGCAGCTTCTCGGACTCTAGGACCGGGGAGCTGTTTTTT
many,-,TRBJ2-1,TRBV20-1,CSAIIRNNEQFF,TGCAGTGCAATAATACGGAACAATGAGCAGTTCTTC
few,-,TRBJ2-3,TRBV20-1,CSARGDGIKEDTQYF,TGCAGTGCTAGAGGGGACGGGATAAAAGAAGATACGCAGTATTTT
many,-,TRBJ2-7,TRBV10-3,CAISKQGGVYEQYF,TGTGCCATCAGTAAACAGGGAGGGGTATACGAGCAGTACTTC
-,TRBD1,TRBJ2-2,TRBV11-2,CASSPRIETGRTGELFF,TGTGCCAGCAGCCCCCGAATCGAGACAGGGCGCACCGGGGAGCTGTTTTTT
-,-,TRBJ2-7,TRBV20-1,CSARGRGEHSEQYF,TGCAGTGCTAGAGGCAGGGGTGAGCATAGCGAGCAGTACTTC
few,-,TRBJ1-5,TRBV2,CASSEAQYQPQHF,TGTGCCAGCAGTGAAGCGCAATATCAGCCCCAGCATTTT
-,-,TRBJ1-6,TRBV19,CASSSDRYNSPLHF,TGTGCCAGTAGTTCGGACAGATATAATTCACCCCTCCACTTT
few,-,TRBJ2-7,TRBV5-1,CASSLGGSAPEQYF,TGCGCCAGCAGCTTGGGAGGGTCGGCACCCGAGCAGTACTTC
many,-,TRBJ2-7,TRBV7-2,CASSTGLKGNEQYF,TGTGCCAGCAGCACCGGGTTGAAGGGGAACGAGCAGTACTTC
many,-,TRBJ2-1,TRBV11-2,CASSLGTAYNEQFF,TGTGCCAGCAGCTTGGGTACGGCCTACAATGAGCAGTTCTTC
few,-,TRBJ2-5,TRBV25-1,CASSERLGQETQYF,TGTGCCAGCAGTGAACGGCTGGGCCAAGAGACCCAGTACTTC
many,TRBD2,TRBJ2-7,TRBV29-1,CSVSPGLAHYEQYF,TGCAGCGTTTCTCCGGGACTAGCGCACTACGAGCAGTACTTC
many,-,TRBJ1-5,TRBV10-2,CASGSGAQPQHF,TGCGCCAGTGGCTCTGGGGCTCAGCCCCAGCATTTT
many,-,TRBJ1-5,TRBV4-3,CASSLTIGGPQHF,TGCGCCAGCAGCCTGACGATCGGGGGGCCCCAGCATTTT
-,TRBD2,TRBJ2-5,TRBV20-1,CSARGLAGDQETQYF,TGCAGTGCTAGAGGGCTAGCGGGGGACCAAGAGACCCAGTACTTC
-,-,TRBJ2-7,TRBV12-3/TRBV12-4,CASSLDSYYEQYF,TGTGCCAGCAGTTTAGACAGTTACTACGAGCAGTACTTC
-,-,TRBJ2-1,TRBV24-1,CATSARLVTFNEQFF,TGTGCCACCAGTGCCAGACTAGTAACCTTCAATGAGCAGTTCTTC
-,-,TRBJ2-2,TRBV11-3,CASSTMGGAGELFF,TGTGCCAGCAGCACAATGGGGGGCGCCGGGGAGCTGTTTTTT
many,TRBD1,TRBJ1-1,TRBV29-1,CSVVPWQGANTEAFF,TGCAGCGTTGTCCCCTGGCAGGGGGCAAACACTGAAGCTTTCTTT
many,TRBD2,TRBJ2-1,TRBV20-1,CSARARTSGRNEQFF,TGCAGTGCTAGAGCCCGGACTAGCGGGAGGAATGAGCAGTTCTTC
-,TRBD1,TRBJ2-7,TRBV20-1,CSASGLRGQGFYYEQYF,TGCAGTGCTAGCGGTTTAAGGGGACAGGGATTTTACTACGAGCAGTACTTC
few,-,TRBJ1-2,TRBV12-3/TRBV12-4,CASSFRAEKGGYTF,TGTGCCAGCAGTTTCCGAGCCGAAAAAGGGGGCTACACCTTC
few,TRBD2,TRBJ2-2,TRBV27,CASSFSSLVGGPVGELFF,TGTGCCAGCAGTTTCTCTAGTTTAGTGGGAGGGCCAGTCGGGGAGCTGTTTTTT
many,-,TRBJ2-7,TRBV12-3/TRBV12-4,CASSFQGGYEQYF,TGTGCCAGCAGTTTTCAGGGGGGCTACGAGCAGTACTTC
-,TRBD2,TRBJ2-5,TRBV24-1,CATSRAGGRQETQYF,TGTGCCACCAGTCGGGCGGGGGGGCGGCAAGAGACCCAGTACTTC
many,-,TRBJ1-4,TRBV12-3/TRBV12-4,CASSPHGGAREKLFF,TGTGCCAGCAGCCCCCACGGGGGGGCGCGGGAAAAACTGTTTTTT
few,-,TRBJ2-3,TRBV20-1,CSARGLRTDTQYF,TGCAGTGCTCGGGGACTCCGCACAGATACGCAGTATTTT
few,TRBD2,TRBJ2-1,TRBV12-3/TRBV12-4,CASSFGLGAYNEQFF,TGTGCCAGCAGTTTCGGACTAGGGGCCTACAATGAGCAGTTCTTC
few,-,TRBJ1-2,TRBV13,CASSTFQGVGYGYTF,TGTGCCAGCAGCACCTTTCAGGGAGTCGGCTATGGCTACACCTTC
few,-,TRBJ1-1,TRBV7-8,CASSLDAGLAAFF,TGTGCCAGCAGCTTAGACGCGGGACTGGCAGCTTTCTTT
-,-,TRBJ2-2,TRBV5-6,CASSLSGRIRTGELFF,TGTGCCAGCAGCTTGTCGGGCAGGATTAGGACCGGGGAGCTGTTTTTT
-,-,TRBJ2-2,TRBV6-2/TRBV6-3,CASSYSGLFGELFF,TGTGCCAGCAGTTACTCGGGACTTTTCGGGGAGCTGTTTTTT
few,-,TRBJ1-6,TRBV9,CASSARSSYNSPLHF,TGTGCCAGCAGCGCCAGGAGCTCCTATAATTCACCCCTCCACTTT
-,TRBD2,TRBJ2-7,TRBV3-1,CASSVSGRGYEQYF,TGTGCCAGCAGCGTCAGCGGGAGGGGTTACGAGCAGTACTTC
few,TRBD1,TRBJ1-5,TRBV19,CASTFQDREHQPQHF,TGTGCCAGTACATTCCAGGACAGGGAGCATCAGCCCCAGCATTTT
many,-,TRBJ1-2,TRBV12-3/TRBV12-4,CASSPRSGGYTF,TGTGCCAGCAGTCCCCGGTCGGGCGGCTACACCTTC
many,-,TRBJ2-5,TRBV7-6,CASSAGNQETQYF,TGTGCCAGCAGCGCCGGAAACCAAGAGACCCAGTACTTC
few,TRBD1,TRBJ2-1,TRBV20-1,CSARDLGQGRKNEQFF,TGCAGTGCTAGAGATCTGGGACAGGGAAGGAAGAATGAGCAGTTCTTC
-,TRBD2,TRBJ2-7,TRBV27,CASKALAGGYEQYF,TGTGCCAGCAAAGCCTTAGCGGGAGGTTACGAGCAGTACTTC
-,-,TRBJ1-1,TRBV4-1,CASSQVGGKGTEAFF,TGCGCCAGCAGCCAAGTCGGAGGGAAGGGCACTGAAGCTTTCTTT
many,TRBD1,TRBJ2-7,TRBV11-2,CASSLGTGYSYEQYF,TGTGCCAGCAGCTTAGGGACAGGATATTCCTACGAGCAGTACTTC
-,-,TRBJ1-2,TRBV2,CASKTHNYGYTF,TGTGCCAGCAAGACTCATAACTATGGCTACACCTTC
many,-,TRBJ2-4,TRBV7-2,CASSRPPGALQYF,TGTGCCAGCAGCCGCCCCCCCGGGGCGTTACAGTACTTC
many,TRBD2,TRBJ2-1,TRBV11-3,CASSLAGGTNNEQFF,TGTGCCAGCAGCTTAGCGGGAGGCACCAACAATGAGCAGTTCTTC
few,-,TRBJ2-3,TRBV2,CASSSDRRTDTQYF,TGTGCCAGCAGTTCGGACAGACGCACAGATACGCAGTATTTT